Listed below are T cell receptor beta chains from one sample, sequenced in a study of low-dose radiotherapy and immunotherapy resistance in tumors. TCRdb used MiXCR to reprocess the reads, holding one entry per CDR3 protein. Of some 52,000 distinct CDR3 sequences in the sample, approximately 35% were seen once. This specimen consisted of PBMCs, obtained after low-dose radiotherapy plus immunotherapy. The receptors shown here come from a male donor with rectosigmoid adenocarcinoma. CDR3s include the opening cysteine and the closing phenylalanine or tryptophan. D genes are given only for firm matches. Clone size is shown for a subset of rows, as once, few, many or a class of expanded clone.

v_gene: TRBV29-1; abundance: many; j_gene: TRBJ2-7; d_gene: .; CDR3nt: TGCAGCGTTGAAGTTTCAGGGTATGAGCAGTACTTC; CDR3aa: CSVEVSGYEQYF
v_gene: TRBV24-1; abundance: few; j_gene: TRBJ2-6; d_gene: TRBD1; CDR3nt: TGTGCCACCAGTGAACAGGGGTCCGGGGCCAACGTCCTGACTTTC; CDR3aa: CATSEQGSGANVLTF
v_gene: TRBV7-3; abundance: .; j_gene: TRBJ2-1; d_gene: .; CDR3nt: TGTGCCAGCAGCTTAGATCCGGGACTCTACAATGAGCAGTTCTTC; CDR3aa: CASSLDPGLYNEQFF
v_gene: TRBV6-2/TRBV6-3; abundance: many; j_gene: TRBJ1-2; d_gene: TRBD1; CDR3nt: TGTGCCAGCAGGGGACGTAGGGGGCACAGCTATGGCTACACCTTC; CDR3aa: CASRGRRGHSYGYTF
v_gene: TRBV29-1; abundance: .; j_gene: TRBJ2-3; d_gene: .; CDR3nt: TGCAGCGTTGAAGGTTTGCGGGGATCAGATACGCAGTATTTT; CDR3aa: CSVEGLRGSDTQYF
v_gene: TRBV11-2; abundance: many; j_gene: TRBJ2-2; d_gene: .; CDR3nt: TGTGCCAGCAGCCTCCGGACCACCGGGGAGCTGTTTTTT; CDR3aa: CASSLRTTGELFF
v_gene: TRBV9; abundance: many; j_gene: TRBJ1-3; d_gene: .; CDR3nt: TGTGCCAGCAGCGTGACCAATCGGGCCTCTGGAAACACCATATATTTT; CDR3aa: CASSVTNRASGNTIYF
v_gene: TRBV4-2; abundance: medium-sized; j_gene: TRBJ2-7; d_gene: .; CDR3nt: TGTGCCAGCAGCCCAGAGAGAGTGGGCTACGAGCAGTACTTC; CDR3aa: CASSPERVGYEQYF
v_gene: TRBV6-2/TRBV6-3; abundance: many; j_gene: TRBJ2-5; d_gene: .; CDR3nt: TGTGCCAGCAGTTACTCGGAGGGGTATGGGACCCAGTACTTC; CDR3aa: CASSYSEGYGTQYF
v_gene: TRBV6-2/TRBV6-3; abundance: many; j_gene: TRBJ2-2; d_gene: .; CDR3nt: TGTGCCAGCAGTAACCCAAACACCGGGGAGCTGTTTTTT; CDR3aa: CASSNPNTGELFF
v_gene: TRBV28; abundance: many; j_gene: TRBJ2-3; d_gene: .; CDR3nt: TGTGCCAGCAGGCCAAGACTGATTAGCCCCCATACGCAGTATTTT; CDR3aa: CASRPRLISPHTQYF
v_gene: TRBV28; abundance: many; j_gene: TRBJ2-5; d_gene: .; CDR3nt: TGTGCCAGCAGTCCTCAACGGGGGCCCGGAGAGACCCAGTACTTC; CDR3aa: CASSPQRGPGETQYF
v_gene: TRBV28; abundance: many; j_gene: TRBJ1-2; d_gene: .; CDR3nt: TGTGCCAGCAGTTTCCCCGGACAGACTTATGGCTACACCTTC; CDR3aa: CASSFPGQTYGYTF
v_gene: TRBV2; abundance: many; j_gene: TRBJ2-7; d_gene: .; CDR3nt: TGTGCCAGCAGTGAAGGGACAGCTGTGAGCTACGAGCAGTACTTC; CDR3aa: CASSEGTAVSYEQYF
v_gene: TRBV7-9; abundance: many; j_gene: TRBJ2-1; d_gene: TRBD2; CDR3nt: TGTGCCAGCAGCCTACCCGATTCGACTAGCGGGAAGGTCAATGAGCAGTTCTTC; CDR3aa: CASSLPDSTSGKVNEQFF
v_gene: TRBV5-1; abundance: .; j_gene: TRBJ2-7; d_gene: .; CDR3nt: .; CDR3aa: CASTNQTSMYLCASSLMSYEQYF
v_gene: TRBV18; abundance: .; j_gene: TRBJ1-3; d_gene: .; CDR3nt: TGTGCCAGCTCACCCAGGGATCTCGGAAACACCATATATTTT; CDR3aa: CASSPRDLGNTIYF
v_gene: TRBV9; abundance: many; j_gene: TRBJ2-1; d_gene: TRBD2; CDR3nt: TGTGCCAGCTCGGGACTAGACTACAATGAGCAGTTCTTC; CDR3aa: CASSGLDYNEQFF